A selection of T cell receptor beta chains follows, all from one sample in a study of shared clonotypes between healthy human individuals. The repertoire was sequenced with immunoSEQ multiplex PCR; TCRdb's copy has only in-frame clones and lacks some. The table includes 2 million or so clones, over 85% detected once. Source material: naive CD4+ T cells sorted from blood. Receptor source: a man aged 18 to 29 in good health. CDR3s include the opening cysteine and the closing phenylalanine or tryptophan. D genes are given only for firm matches. Size tells how often a clone was seen (once, few, many) or the class of an expanded clone, and some rows leave it out.

TRBJ2-5 TRBV5-6 once . CASSSGHLATQYF TGTGCCAGCAGCTCCGGACACCTCGCCACCCAGTACTTC
TRBJ2-7 TRBV7-8 . . CASSQFSGGVGTYEQYF TGTGCCAGCAGCCAATTTTCCGGCGGGGTAGGGACCTACGAGCAGTACTTC
TRBJ1-5 TRBV28 once . CASTNPQGVSNQPQHF TGTGCCAGCACCAACCCCCAGGGTGTGAGCAATCAGCCCCAGCATTTT
TRBJ1-1 TRBV18 . . CASSPPEGTGTEAFF TGTGCCAGCTCACCACCCGAGGGGACGGGGACTGAAGCTTTCTTT
TRBJ1-2 TRBV2 . . CASSGTGGAYGYTF TGTGCCAGCAGTGGGACCGGGGGTGCCTATGGCTACACCTTC
TRBJ1-3 TRBV7-2 . TRBD1 CASSLDTGASGNTIYF TGTGCCAGCAGCCTAGATACAGGGGCCTCTGGAAACACCATATATTTT
TRBJ2-7 TRBV5-5 . . CASSLDRYEQYF TGTGCCAGCAGCTTGGACCGCTACGAGCAGTACTTC
TRBJ2-7 TRBV6-1 . TRBD1 CASRADRAPREQYF TGTGCCAGCAGGGCCGACAGGGCCCCGAGGGAGCAGTACTTC
TRBJ1-6 TRBV19 . . CASSWWNSPLHF TGTGCCAGTAGTTGGTGGAATTCACCCCTCCACTTT
TRBJ1-3 TRBV5-4 . . CASSLNPFSGNTIYF TGTGCCAGCAGCTTGAACCCATTCTCTGGAAACACCATATATTTT
TRBJ2-7 TRBV7-3 . . CASSLSGEASYEQYF TGTGCCAGCAGCCTCTCCGGAGAAGCCTCCTACGAGCAGTACTTC
TRBJ1-6 TRBV5-5 . . CASSLDGVGASNSPLHF TGTGCCAGCAGCTTGGATGGTGTGGGGGCGAGTAATTCACCCCTCCACTTT
TRBJ1-5 TRBV27 . . CASSSRPVDRYNQPQHF TGTGCCAGCAGTTCAAGGCCCGTCGACAGATACAATCAGCCCCAGCATTTT
TRBJ1-5 TRBV6-1 . TRBD1 CAIRTGVGQPQHF TGTGCCATCAGGACAGGGGTAGGTCAGCCCCAGCATTTT
TRBJ2-3 TRBV30 . . CAWNTGTDTQYF TGTGCCTGGAATACGGGGACAGATACGCAGTATTTT
TRBJ2-2 TRBV5-1 . . CASSLADTNTGELFF TGCGCCAGCAGCTTGGCCGATACTAACACCGGGGAGCTGTTTTTT
TRBJ2-7 TRBV29-1 . . CSVEDYTRTGYEQYF TGCAGCGTTGAAGACTATACCAGGACGGGCTACGAGCAGTACTTC
TRBJ1-2 TRBV28 . . CASSSDYGYTF TGTGCCAGCAGTTCGGACTATGGCTACACCTTC
TRBJ2-7 TRBV18 . . CASSPPGAASYEQYF TGTGCCAGCTCACCACCAGGAGCTGCCTCCTACGAGCAGTACTTC
TRBJ1-2 TRBV25-1 . TRBD1 CASGRTGKDYGYTF TGTGCCAGCGGGAGGACAGGGAAGGACTATGGCTACACCTTC
TRBJ1-6 TRBV13 . TRBD1 CASSLSSGGRYSPLHF TGTGCCAGCAGCCTTTCCTCAGGGGGTAGGTACTCACCCCTCCACTTT